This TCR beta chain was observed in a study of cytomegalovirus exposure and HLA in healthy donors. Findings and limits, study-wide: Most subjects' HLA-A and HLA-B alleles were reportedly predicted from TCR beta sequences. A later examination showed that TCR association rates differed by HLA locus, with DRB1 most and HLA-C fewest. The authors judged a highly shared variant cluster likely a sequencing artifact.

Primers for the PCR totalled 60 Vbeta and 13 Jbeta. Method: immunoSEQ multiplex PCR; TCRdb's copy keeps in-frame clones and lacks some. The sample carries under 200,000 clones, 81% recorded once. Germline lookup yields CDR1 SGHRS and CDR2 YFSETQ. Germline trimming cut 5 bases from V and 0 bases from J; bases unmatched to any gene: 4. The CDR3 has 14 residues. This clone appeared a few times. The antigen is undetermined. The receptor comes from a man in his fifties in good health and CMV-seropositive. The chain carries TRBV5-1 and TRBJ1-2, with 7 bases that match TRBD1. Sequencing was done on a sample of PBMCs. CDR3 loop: CASRRDRANYGYTF. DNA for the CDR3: TGCGCCAGCAGGCGGGACAGAGCTAACTATGGCTACACCTTC.